Shown below are 13 T cell receptor beta chains from a single sample sequenced in a study of cytomegalovirus exposure and HLA in healthy donors. Measured with immunoSEQ multiplex PCR; TCRdb has only the in-frame clones, and not every one. The sample has 100,000 to 150,000 clones; 89% are singletons. The sample comprised PBMCs. These receptors were collected from a woman aged 18-29 years in good health and CMV-seronegative.

The V call is TRBV15, the J call TRBJ2-2; no reliable D call. Trimming left V 2 bases short and J 7 bases short, with 11 bases between. There are 14 residues in the CDR3. Germline assignment: CDR1 LNHNV and CDR2 YYDKDF (reference sequence). The DNA of the CDR3 is TGTGCCACCAGCAGAAACAGTAACGTCGGGGAGCTGTTTTTT. Amino acid sequence: CATSRNSNVGELFF.

V and J are TRBV19 and TRBJ1-4; TRBD1 agrees at 10 bases. The ends lost 5 bases at V and 3 bases at J; junction bases unmatched: 6. CDR1 is LNHDA and CDR2 is SQIVND in the germline V gene (reference sequence). This CDR3 is 16 amino acids long. CDR3 sequence reads: CASSLRQGASNEKLFF. Here the CDR3 DNA reads TGTGCCAGTAGTTTGCGACAGGGGGCTTCTAATGAAAAACTGTTTTTT.

The rearrangement uses TRBV10-3 and TRBJ2-7; 10 bases fit TRBD1. This CDR3 region has 19 residues. The junction had 22 bases not matched to a gene; V was cut back by 10 bases and J by 1 base. CDR1 and CDR2 (germline): ENHRY, SYGVKD. The CDR3 DNA reads TGTGCCACAAAATGGGGACAGGGGATACTGCGGGATAAATCCTACGAGCAGTACTTC. Encoded protein: CATKWGQGILRDKSYEQYF.

The J gene is TRBJ1-5, the V gene TRBV6-5, with 9 bases fitting TRBD1. Germline values: CDR1 MNHEY, CDR2 SVGAGI. Unmatched junction bases numbered 5, after V lost 5 bases and J lost 3 bases. This CDR3 has 15 amino acids. DNA of the CDR3: TGTGCCAGCAGTCGTGACAGGGGGAACAATCAGCCCCAGCATTTT. Its protein is CASSRDRGNNQPQHF.

V usage is TRBV7-2 and J usage is TRBJ1-1; the match to TRBD1 covers 11 bases. Germline V CDR1 and CDR2: SGHTA, FQGNSA. Unmatched junction bases numbered 3, after V lost 4 bases and J lost 8 bases. This CDR3 comprises 13 residues. Here the CDR3 reads CASSSRDRGEAFF. The CDR3 DNA is TGTGCCAGCAGCTCCCGGGACAGGGGGGAAGCTTTCTTT.

J is TRBJ2-1 and V is TRBV11-2; 12 bases are a match to TRBD2. Trimming at V came to 4 bases and at J to 8 bases, leaving 6 bases not matched to a gene. Germline V gives CDR1 SGHAT, CDR2 FQNNGV. There are 15 residues in the CDR3. The CDR3 nucleotides are TGTGCCAGCAGCTGGGCTAGCGGGGGGGCGTATGAGCAGTTCTTC. Its translation: CASSWASGGAYEQFF.

This clone was counted once. The chain recombines TRBV29-1 with TRBJ1-1, with D unresolved. The V end lost 4 bases, the J end lost 6 bases, and 6 bases lay between the germline ends. Germline-derived CDR1 and CDR2 are SQVTM and ANQGSEA. The CDR3 contains 10 residues. The CDR3 loop reads CSVVGAEAFF. CDR3 nucleotides: TGCAGCGTTGTGGGAGCTGAAGCTTTCTTT.

This chain links TRBV27 with TRBJ1-2; possibly TRBD1 for D (6 bases). Trimming left V 6 bases short and J 4 bases short, with 12 bases between. Looked up from germline, CDR1 is MNHEY and CDR2 is SMNVEV (reference sequence). CDR3 length: 13 residues. Written as DNA, the CDR3 is TGTGCCAGCAGCGCCGAACAGGGCTATGGCTACACCTTC. It codes for CASSAEQGYGYTF.

This clone showed up just once. The chain combines TRBV30 with TRBJ1-3, with a possible D match to TRBD1 (5 bases). Germline lookup yields CDR1 GTSNPN and CDR2 SVGIG (reference sequence). Trimming pared 8 bases from V and 0 bases from J, leaving 14 bases between. The CDR3 extends over 14 amino acids. The chain's CDR3 is CAAKQGSSGNTIYF. CDR3 in DNA: TGTGCCGCAAAGCAGGGTTCCTCTGGAAACACCATATATTTT.

This rearrangement joins TRBV6-6 to TRBJ1-1, with D hard to call. Deletions cut 7 bases from V and 4 bases from J, with 10 bases between. The CDR3 sequence is 12 residues long. Looked up from germline, CDR1 is MNHNY and CDR2 is SVGAGI (reference sequence). In DNA form, the CDR3 reads TGTGCCAGCACGTTCGGGGTCACTGAAGCTTTCTTT. Its protein product is CASTFGVTEAFF.

The V call is TRBV30, the J call TRBJ2-7, with TRBD2 identical over 14 bases. This CDR3 has 15 amino acids. J was trimmed by 3 bases and V by 2 bases; bases with no gene match: 3. Germline values: CDR1 GTSNPN, CDR2 SVGIG (reference sequence). The CDR3 reads CAWSTGTSGSYEQYF. Here the CDR3 DNA reads TGTGCCTGGAGTACTGGGACTAGCGGGAGCTACGAGCAGTACTTC.

This clone was detected only once. The same CDR3 is also encoded by other DNA sequences in this sample. The chain links TRBV6-1 to TRBJ2-6, with 7 bases identical to TRBD1. Germline V gives CDR1 MNHNS, CDR2 SASEGT. The ends lost 8 bases at V and 0 bases at J; junction bases unmatched: 4. The CDR3 spans 15 residues. The DNA for the CDR3 is TGTGCCAGCCGGGCAGGGGGCTCTGGGGCCAACGTCCTGACTTTC. This gives the protein CASRAGGSGANVLTF.

V gene TRBV7-9 combines with J gene TRBJ2-3; 12 bases align to TRBD2. The CDR3 covers 16 residues. In germline, CDR1 is SEHNR, CDR2 FQNEAQ (reference sequence). Losses at the gene ends were 3 bases for V and 5 bases for J; bases not matched to a gene: 6. As DNA, the CDR3 is TGTGCCAGCAGCTTCCCTCCTAGCGGGAGGGGAGATACGCAGTATTTT. Translating gives CASSFPPSGRGDTQYF.